This T cell receptor beta chain was captured by sequencing in a study of long-term antiretroviral therapy in people with HIV. Turning to the study itself: There is a gap of about a decade between the earliest samples and the later 2015 immediate-ART recommendation.

General study findings and limits: The study found that diversity rose after ART but stayed below transplant donor controls. The repertoire was dominated at all time points by clones expanded before ART.

Assay version v3.0 of immunoSEQ was used, and it was run at survey level. The method was immunoSEQ multiplex PCR; TCRdb's version includes in-frame clones alone and lacks a portion of them. Of 5,500 to 6,000 clones in the sample, approximately 78% were seen once. To note about this clone: Its target is unknown.

Cryopreserved PBMC, at 1-10 million per sample, were present before DNA extraction. V lost 5 bases, J lost 5 bases, and 19 bases lay in between. CDR1 and CDR2 from the germline V gene are SEHNR and FQNEAQ (reference sequence). CDR3 length equals 15 residues. The clonotype originates from a man in his forties with HIV. The J gene is TRBJ2-7, the V gene TRBV7-9; the D gene is possibly TRBD2 (7 bases). Sequencing used unsorted PBMCs, obtained 1.8 years before starting antiretroviral therapy. This CDR3 reads CASSLTGGQGHEQYF. The CDR3 nucleotides are TGTGCCAGCAGCCTGACCGGGGGGCAGGGCCACGAGCAGTACTTC. The whole variable domain, remainder taken from reference TRBV7-9 and TRBJ2-7, is DTGVSQNPRHKITKRGQNVTFRCDPISEHNRLYWYRQTLGQGPEFLTYFQNEAQLEKSRLLSDRFSAERPKGSFSTLEIQRTEQGDSAMYLCASSLTGGQGHEQYFGPGTRLTVT.